Each of the 11 T cell receptor beta chains below was sequenced from the same sample in a study of glioma-infiltrating T cells after dendritic cell vaccination. The method was immunoSEQ multiplex PCR; TCRdb's version includes in-frame clones alone and lacks a portion of them. The sample has tens of thousands of clones, 81% seen once. Sequencing used blood, obtained before dendritic cell vaccination. These receptors came from a human donor with glioblastoma.

The chain has TRBV7-2 and TRBJ1-5, with 10 bases lining up with TRBD1. The CDR3 contains 15 residues. V was pared by 4 bases and J by 1 base, with 1 base of the junction left unmatched. The germline V gene has CDR1 SGHTA and CDR2 FQGNSA. In nucleotides, the CDR3 is TGTGCCAGCAGCTCGGACAGGGGGAGCAATCAGCCCCAGCATTTT. This encodes CASSSDRGSNQPQHF.

The J gene is TRBJ1-1, the V gene TRBV5-6; TRBD1 matches at 8 bases. CDR1 SGHDT and CDR2 YYEEEE come from the germline V gene. V lost 3 bases to trimming and J lost 2 bases; unmatched junction nucleotides: 6. The CDR3 spans 15 residues. CDR3 nucleotide sequence: TGTGCCAGCAGCTCCCGACAGGGGTACAACACTGAAGCTTTCTTT. This gives the protein CASSSRQGYNTEAFF. The full variable domain, in which reference TRBV5-6 and TRBJ1-1 provide the parts outside the CDR3, is DAGVTQSPTHLIKTRGQQVTLRCSPKSGHDTVSWYQQALGQGPQFIFQYYEEEERQRGNFPDRFSGHQFPNYSSELNVNALLLGDSALYLCASSSRQGYNTEAFFGQGTRLTVV.

The genes are TRBV18 and TRBJ2-1; D might be TRBD1 (6 bases). Trimming removed 6 bases at V and 2 bases at J, with 14 bases between. Looked up from germline, CDR1 is KGHSH and CDR2 is LQKENI. The CDR3 sequence is 15 residues long. In nucleotides, the CDR3 is TGTGCCAGCTCGCCGCAGGGGAGCCCCTACAATGAGCAGTTCTTC. Its translation is CASSPQGSPYNEQFF.

The chain carries TRBV4-3 and TRBJ1-6; the D gene is possibly TRBD1 (5 bases). This CDR3 comprises 15 residues. Trimming stripped 2 bases from V and 8 bases from J, with 13 bases between. Germline-derived CDR1 and CDR2 are LGHNA and YSLEER. The CDR3 DNA reads TGCGCCAGCAGCCAAAGGGGTGACGGCTATTCACCCCTCCACTTT. It translates to CASSQRGDGYSPLHF.

V gene TRBV9 combines with J gene TRBJ1-5, with D perhaps TRBD1 (6 bases). CDR1 is SGDLS and CDR2 is YYNGEE in the germline V gene. The CDR3 has 14 residues. Deletions cut 3 bases from V and 7 bases from J, with 14 bases between. The chain's CDR3 is CASSAEQGSQPQHF. The CDR3 coding sequence is TGTGCCAGCAGCGCCGAACAGGGATCCCAGCCCCAGCATTTT. Drawing the rest from reference TRBV9 and TRBJ1-5, the complete variable domain is DSGVTQTPKHLITATGQRVTLRCSPRSGDLSVYWYQQSLDQGLQFLIQYYNGEERAKGNILERFSAQQFPDLHSELNLSSLELGDSALYFCASSAEQGSQPQHFGDGTRLSIL.

The chain recombines TRBV6-1 with TRBJ2-2, with 10 positions matching TRBD1. Germline CDR1 and CDR2: MNHNS and SASEGT. The CDR3 runs 15 residues. Trimming took 6 bases from V and 4 from J; bases not matched to a gene: 5. CDR3 in amino acids: CASSRQGAGTGELFF. The CDR3 DNA is TGTGCCAGCAGCCGACAGGGGGCGGGCACCGGGGAGCTGTTTTTT.

The chain recombines TRBV18 with TRBJ2-1, with D possibly matching TRBD1 (6 bases). The CDR3 is made up of 14 amino acids. Germline assignment: CDR1 KGHSH and CDR2 LQKENI. Trimming pared 4 bases from V and 4 bases from J, leaving 11 bases between. CDR3 in DNA: TGTGCCAGCTCACAACAGGGTTGGTACAATGAGCAGTTCTTC. It yields the protein CASSQQGWYNEQFF.

The chain uses TRBV7-2 and TRBJ1-1; tentatively, D is TRBD1 (6 bases). The germline V gene has CDR1 SGHTA and CDR2 FQGNSA. The CDR3 sequence is 15 residues long. Trimming stripped 5 bases from V and 0 bases from J, with 13 bases between. This CDR3 reads CASSDGQRMNTEAFF. CDR3 DNA: TGTGCCAGCAGCGATGGACAGAGAATGAACACTGAAGCTTTCTTT.

The CDR3 spells CSVGTGTSTDTQYF. CDR3 sequence (DNA): TGCAGCGTGGGAACCGGGACTTCCACAGATACGCAGTATTTT. This rearrangement joins TRBV29-1 to TRBJ2-3; possible D gene TRBD2, 6 bases. The ends were cut back, 6 bases at V and 2 bases at J, with 15 bases in the middle. The CDR3 has 14 residues. Germline V gene sequence: CDR1 SQVTM, CDR2 ANQGSEA.

The chain employs TRBV10-2 and TRBJ2-1; TRBD2 matches 10 bases. The length of the CDR3 is 20 residues. Germline lookup yields CDR1 WSHSY and CDR2 SAAADI. Trimming removed 2 bases from V and 3 bases from J; junction bases left unmatched: 16. In DNA form, the CDR3 reads TGCGCCAGCAGTGAGAACCCCCAGGGGAGCGGGGGGGCTCACTACAATGAGCAGTTCTTC. Its translation: CASSENPQGSGGAHYNEQFF.

The chain couples TRBV4-2 to TRBJ1-6, with D unclear. Trimming left V 1 base short and J 7 bases short, with 8 bases between. The germline CDR1 and CDR2 sequences are LGHNA and YNFKEQ. The length of the CDR3 is 14 residues. As DNA, the CDR3 is TGTGCCAGCAGCCAAGCCCTAGCGAATTCACCCCTCCACTTT. It specifies CASSQALANSPLHF.